These 22 T cell receptor beta chains were sequenced from one sample in a study of beta chain features in type 1 diabetes listed by TCRdb under 2018. Beyond this particular receptor, the publication reports: A moderate but significant shortening of TCRB CDR3 length was observed in type 1 diabetes patients in all four CD4+ subsets.

Receptors were amplified or captured by the immunoSEQ multiplex PCR assay. All of the isolated RNA was reverse transcribed with the High Capacity cDNA Reverse Transcription Kit, so expressed TCRB transcripts were sequenced. Sourced from immuneACCESS, this table was stored by TCRdb with only in-frame sequences that have V and J called. A share of the clones is absent; for the studies checked, an unresolved V gene accounts for under half, and the remainder has no known explanation. The sample table shows over 20,000 clones, and roughly 56% are seen once. The ten largest clonotypes hold roughly 0.35% of the sample. What these receptors recognize is not known. Sequencing input: stem cell memory CD4+ T cells from blood. Read against the paper, the sample's cell subset or site label means: stem cell-like memory CD4+ T cells. Receptor source: a man aged 18 to 35 with type 1 diabetes.

The rearrangement links TRBV2 to TRBJ1-5; no definite D call. V was cut by 7 bases and J by 5 bases, with 12 bases left in between. The germline gives CDR1 SNHLY, CDR2 FYNNEI. The CDR3 extends over 13 amino acids. The CDR3, as DNA: TGTGCCAGCATGGAGGAGAAGGATCAGCCCCAGCATTTT. It specifies CASMEEKDQPQHF.

In DNA form, the CDR3 reads TGTGCCTGGAGAGCGCAGTCAGTGGCTTTCTTT. It codes for CAWRAQSVAFF. The chain couples TRBV30 to TRBJ1-1; D remains unclear. Trimming removed 3 bases from V and 11 bases from J, with 13 bases in between. Germline V gene sequence: CDR1 GTSNPN, CDR2 SVGIG (reference sequence). The CDR3 is 11 amino acids.

There are a few counts of this clone. CDR3 amino acids: CASSVLGTTYNEQFF. CDR3 DNA sequence: TGTGCCAGCAGTGTCCTGGGGACTACCTACAATGAGCAGTTCTTC. J is TRBJ2-1 and V is TRBV28, with 7 bases lining up with TRBD2. From germline, CDR1 is MDHEN and CDR2 SYDVKM. V was clipped by 5 bases and J by 2 bases; unmatched bases: 6. CDR3 length: 15 amino acids.

This sequence joins TRBV7-9 and TRBJ2-7; 7 positions match TRBD2. The CDR3 spans 16 residues. The germline CDR1 and CDR2 sequences are SEHNR and FQNEAQ (reference sequence). The ends lost 1 base at V and 2 bases at J; junction bases unmatched: 8. As DNA, the CDR3 is TGTGCCAGCAGCTTAGGCGGGGGACGCCGGACCTACGAGCAGTACTTC. Amino acids: CASSLGGGRRTYEQYF.

The chain recombines TRBV7-8 with TRBJ2-7; D is perhaps TRBD2 (7 bases). Looked up from germline, CDR1 is SGHVS and CDR2 is FQNEAQ. V was clipped by 7 bases and J by 4 bases, with 14 bases between them. CDR3 size: 13 residues. CDR3 residues: CASTGGQTYEQYF. The CDR3 DNA is TGTGCCAGCACCGGGGGGCAGACATACGAGCAGTACTTC.

The chain has TRBV7-9 and TRBJ2-2; 11 nucleotides match TRBD1. The CDR3 sequence is 18 residues long. Germline CDR1 is SEHNR and CDR2 is FQNEAQ (reference sequence). V lost 3 bases to trimming and J lost 5 bases; unmatched junction nucleotides: 11. The CDR3 region is CASSLDPRDRGKTGELFF. The CDR3 region has the DNA TGTGCCAGCAGCTTGGATCCACGGGACAGGGGGAAAACCGGGGAGCTGTTTTTT.

J is TRBJ1-1 and V is TRBV28; TRBD1 is a possible D gene (5 bases). With 5 bases removed from V and 11 bases from J, the gap between germline ends came to 18 bases. CDR3 size: 13 residues. Germline-derived CDR1 and CDR2 are MDHEN and SYDVKM. CDR3 loop: CASSPGGGRDAFF. The CDR3 nucleotides are TGTGCCAGCAGTCCCGGGGGGGGACGCGACGCTTTCTTT.

On this clone: Additional DNA sequences in this sample encode the identical CDR3. The chain carries TRBV15 and TRBJ1-2; D is unclear. Trimming cost V 0 bases and J 7 bases, with 9 bases left between them. The V gene's germline CDR1 is LNHNV and CDR2 YYDKDF (reference sequence). The CDR3 contains 13 residues. The CDR3 nucleotides read TGTGCCACCAGCAGAGATCGAGGGTCTGGCTACACCTTC. This gives the protein CATSRDRGSGYTF.

This clone was counted only a few times. This sequence joins TRBV5-6 and TRBJ1-2; TRBD1 might be the D (5 bases). Trimming took off 4 bases at V and 10 bases at J, with 20 bases between the two ends. Germline CDR1 is SGHDT and CDR2 is YYEEEE. The CDR3 totals 14 residues. CDR3 DNA sequence: TGTGCCAGCAGCCTCTCCCCCGCGGGGGACTCCTACACCTTC. Its protein product is CASSLSPAGDSYTF.

This clone is a singleton in its sample. The CDR3 sequence: CASSPFILSSYNEQFF. The CDR3 DNA reads TGTGCCAGCAGCCCTTTTATCCTCAGCTCCTACAATGAGCAGTTCTTC. This sequence joins TRBV7-9 and TRBJ2-1, with unresolved D. Germline V gene lookup returns CDR1 SEHNR and CDR2 FQNEAQ (reference sequence). This CDR3 contains 16 residues. V shed 5 bases and J shed 0 bases, with 14 bases lying between them.

CDR3 loop: CASTSGGHLADNEQFF. The CDR3 DNA follows: TGTGCCAGTACCTCAGGGGGTCATTTGGCCGACAATGAGCAGTTCTTC. The chain is built from TRBV19 and TRBJ2-1, with TRBD1 matching over 7 bases. With 7 bases clipped from V and 5 bases from J, the junction kept 14 bases outside the gene matches. Germline V gives CDR1 LNHDA, CDR2 SQIVND (reference sequence). The CDR3 is made up of 16 amino acids.

The J gene is TRBJ1-1, the V gene TRBV6-1; possible D gene TRBD1, 6 bases. The CDR3 runs 13 residues. Germline values: CDR1 MNHNS, CDR2 SASEGT. V gave up 3 bases and J gave up 5 bases, with 10 bases separating them. The CDR3 DNA is TGTGCCAGCAGTGACCAGGGGAGTACTGAAGCTTTCTTT. Translated: CASSDQGSTEAFF.

The chain recombines TRBV28 with TRBJ2-3, with TRBD1 matching 9 bases. The V segment lost 6 bases and the J segment 5 bases; nucleotides outside the gene matches: 6. The germline CDR1 and CDR2 sequences are MDHEN and SYDVKM. The CDR3 loop spans 14 amino acids. As DNA, the CDR3 is TGTGCCAGCAGCCCGGGACAGGGCGGAGATACGCAGTATTTT. Its protein is CASSPGQGGDTQYF.

J is TRBJ2-7 and V is TRBV7-2; 7 nucleotides line up with TRBD2. J was trimmed by 1 base and V by 0 bases; bases with no gene match: 0. This CDR3 is built from 14 residues. Germline V lookup: CDR1 SGHTA, CDR2 FQGNSA. This CDR3 is CASSLASGSYEQYF. The CDR3 nucleotides read TGTGCCAGCAGCTTAGCTAGCGGGTCCTACGAGCAGTACTTC. The variable domain in full, completed from reference TRBV7-2 and TRBJ2-7, reads GAGVSQSPSNKVTEKGKDVELRCDPISGHTALYWYRQSLGQGLEFLIYFQGNSAPDKSGLPSDRFSAERTGGSVSTLTIQRTQQEDSAVYLCASSLASGSYEQYFGPGTRLTVT.

This chain uses TRBV5-6 with TRBJ2-5; 11 bases are shared with TRBD1. V was clipped by 2 bases and J by 12 bases; unmatched bases: 15. CDR1 and CDR2 (germline): SGHDT, YYEEEE. The length of the CDR3 is 16 residues. The CDR3 sequence is CASSFGGRTGGARKYF. The CDR3 DNA sequence: TGTGCCAGCAGCTTTGGCGGTCGGACAGGGGGCGCCCGGAAGTACTTC.

The CDR3 sequence: CASSLDPASVGADTQYF. In DNA, the CDR3 is TGCGCCAGCAGCTTGGACCCCGCTAGCGTCGGAGCAGATACGCAGTATTTT. The rearrangement uses TRBV5-1 and TRBJ2-3; D is perhaps TRBD2 (6 bases). The CDR3 has 17 amino acids. CDR1 is SGHRS, CDR2 YFSETQ, per germline. The V end lost 0 bases, the J end lost 4 bases, and 18 bases lay between the germline ends.

In its sample, this clone was seen a few times. This sample includes further DNA sequences coding for the same CDR3. V and J are TRBV6-5 and TRBJ2-5, with a weak D call TRBD1 (5 bases). Trimming cost V 4 bases and J 5 bases, with 5 bases left between them. The CDR3 length is 11 residues. CDR1 and CDR2 from the germline V gene are MNHEY and SVGAGI. The DNA for the CDR3 is TGTGCCAGCAGTTCAGGGGAGACCCAGTACTTC. It is translated as CASSSGETQYF.

This clone appeared a single time. The J gene is TRBJ2-5, the V gene TRBV19; 10 positions agree with TRBD2. The V gene end was trimmed by 4 bases and the J gene end by 5 bases; junction bases not matched to a gene: 13. The CDR3 is 17 amino acids. Germline V gene lookup returns CDR1 LNHDA and CDR2 SQIVND (reference sequence). CDR3 in amino acids: CASSRGGSLAGAETQYF. The CDR3 bases are TGTGCCAGTAGTAGGGGGGGGTCGCTAGCGGGAGCGGAGACCCAGTACTTC. Complete variable domain (other parts from reference TRBV19 and TRBJ2-5): DGGITQSPKYLFRKEGQNVTLSCEQNLNHDAMYWYRQDPGQGLRLIYYSQIVNDFQKGDIAEGYSVSREKKESFPLTVTSAQKNPTAFYLCASSRGGSLAGAETQYFGPGTRLLVL.

The gene calls are TRBV27 and TRBJ2-7; 8 bases map to TRBD2. The V segment lost 0 bases and the J segment 6 bases; nucleotides outside the gene matches: 13. The length of the CDR3 is 17 residues. Looked up from germline, CDR1 is MNHEY and CDR2 is SMNVEV (reference sequence). The CDR3 region is CASSLSGWERGLGEQYF. In DNA, the CDR3 is TGTGCCAGCAGTTTATCGGGTTGGGAGCGGGGGCTAGGCGAGCAGTACTTC.

This chain joins TRBV25-1 and TRBJ2-5; TRBD1 aligns across 7 bases. The J call may be faulty, since TRBJ2-7 better matches the DNA end. The CDR3 contains 14 residues. Germline CDR1 reads MGHDK; CDR2 reads SYGVNS. CDR3 coding DNA: TGTGCCAGCAGTGCCTGGGACAGAACCCACGAGCAGTACTTC. As protein: CASSAWDRTHEQYF.

This clone occurred once. The gene calls are TRBV28 and TRBJ2-3; no clear D gene. The CDR3 has 13 residues. The germline V and J ends were trimmed by 6 bases and 6 bases, with 13 bases remaining between them. Per the germline V gene, CDR1 is MDHEN and CDR2 is SYDVKM. The CDR3 region is CASRSPVIDTQYF. CDR3 DNA sequence: TGTGCCAGCAGATCCCCCGTAATCGATACGCAGTATTTT.

The V and J genes are TRBV27 and TRBJ1-4, with a tentative D call TRBD1 (6 bases). The CDR3 has 19 amino acids. Per germline, CDR1 MNHEY and CDR2 SMNVEV (reference sequence). The V and J ends lost 6 bases and 0 bases respectively, with 23 bases between them. The CDR3 protein is CASSPKWQGHFATNEKLFF. The CDR3 region has the DNA TGTGCCAGCAGCCCAAAGTGGCAGGGACATTTCGCAACTAATGAAAAACTGTTTTTT.